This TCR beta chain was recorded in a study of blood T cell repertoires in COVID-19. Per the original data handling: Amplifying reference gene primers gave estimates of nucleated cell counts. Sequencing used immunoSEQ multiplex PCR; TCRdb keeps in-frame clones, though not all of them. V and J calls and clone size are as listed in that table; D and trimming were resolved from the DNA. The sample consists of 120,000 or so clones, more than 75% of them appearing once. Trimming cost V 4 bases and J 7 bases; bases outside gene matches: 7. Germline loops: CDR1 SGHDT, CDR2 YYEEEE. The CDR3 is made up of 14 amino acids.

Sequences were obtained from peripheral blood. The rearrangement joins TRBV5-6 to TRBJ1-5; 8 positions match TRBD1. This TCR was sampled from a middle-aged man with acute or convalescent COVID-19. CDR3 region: CASSLDRVRQPQHF. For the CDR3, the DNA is TGTGCCAGCAGCCTGGACAGGGTTAGGCAGCCCCAGCATTTT.